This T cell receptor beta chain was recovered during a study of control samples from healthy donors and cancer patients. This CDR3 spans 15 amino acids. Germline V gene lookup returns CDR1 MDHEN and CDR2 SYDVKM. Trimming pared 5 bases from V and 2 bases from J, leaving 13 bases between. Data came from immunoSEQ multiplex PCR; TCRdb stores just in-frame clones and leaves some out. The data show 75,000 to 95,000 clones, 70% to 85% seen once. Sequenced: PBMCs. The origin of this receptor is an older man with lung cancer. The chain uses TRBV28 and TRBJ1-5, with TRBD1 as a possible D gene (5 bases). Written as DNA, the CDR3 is TGTGCCAGCAGTCTAGGGACCTTCGGCAATCAGCCCCAGCATTTT. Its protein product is CASSLGTFGNQPQHF.